These 18 T cell receptor beta chains were sequenced from one sample in a study of T cell repertoires in cytomegalovirus infection. Which antigens these TCRs recognize remains unknown. One entry per CDR3 protein results from TCRdb running MiXCR on the reads. The sample contains about 500,000 distinct CDR3 sequences, about 33% of which appear only once. Material: cultured PBMCs, obtained from culture after CMV antigen stimulation. Every receptor here comes from a human donor in good health (CMV status not recorded). Some clones in this sample may be carry-over from other donors' samples.

A few counts support this clonotype. The rearrangement joins TRBV11-3 to TRBJ2-2; tentative D call: TRBD2 (6 bases). CDR3 length equals 16 residues. Trimming took off 3 bases at V and 4 bases at J, with 15 bases between the two ends. Germline assignment: CDR1 SGHNT and CDR2 YENEEA. In DNA form, the CDR3 reads TGTGCCAGCAGCTTGGGGACTTGGTCTGCCACCGGGGAGCTGTTTTTT. It encodes CASSLGTWSATGELFF.

Here the CDR3 reads CATSGQGVDTIYF. The CDR3 DNA sequence: TGTGCCACCAGTGGACAGGGAGTAGACACCATATATTTT. This chain links TRBV15 with TRBJ1-3, with TRBD1 identical over 8 bases. There are 13 residues in the CDR3. With V trimmed by 6 bases and J by 8 bases, 6 bases remained unmatched. CDR1 and CDR2 (germline): LNHNV, YYDKDF (reference sequence).

The chain employs TRBV30 and TRBJ2-5; D remains unclear. V was shortened by 0 bases and J by 5 bases, with 4 bases between the two germline ends. The germline gives CDR1 GTSNPN, CDR2 SVGIG (reference sequence). The CDR3 totals 11 residues. Here the CDR3 reads CAWSVRETQYF. The CDR3 nucleotides are TGTGCCTGGAGTGTGAGGGAGACCCAGTACTTC.

The chain recombines TRBV7-2 with TRBJ2-5, with 13 bases that match TRBD2. J was trimmed by 4 bases and V by 6 bases; bases with no gene match: 11. CDR1 and CDR2 (germline): SGHTA, FQGNSA. The CDR3 is 17 amino acids. The CDR3 coding sequence is TGTGCCAGCAGACGCCCGGGACTAGCGGGATTGGGAGAGACCCAGTACTTC. Protein product: CASRRPGLAGLGETQYF.

V gene TRBV28 combines with J gene TRBJ2-7, with D tentatively TRBD1 (6 bases). V gave up 3 bases and J gave up 2 bases, with 11 bases separating them. The germline V gene has CDR1 MDHEN and CDR2 SYDVKM. The CDR3 contains 14 residues. The CDR3 here is CASSLRQATYEQYF. CDR3 DNA: TGTGCCAGCAGTTTGAGACAGGCAACCTACGAGCAGTACTTC.

This clonotype was detected many times. The CDR3 DNA sequence: TGTGCCAGCAGCTTATTTCCGGGAAACACTGAAGCTTTCTTT. As protein: CASSLFPGNTEAFF. The chain recombines TRBV7-2 with TRBJ1-1, with D uncertain. Trimming left V 2 bases short and J 2 bases short, with 9 bases between. Germline lookup yields CDR1 SGHTA and CDR2 FQGNSA. The CDR3 has 14 amino acids.

This sequence joins TRBV7-9 and TRBJ2-7; no clear D gene. The V end was cut by 3 bases, the J end by 2 bases, with 5 bases between. The CDR3 sequence is 12 residues long. Germline-derived CDR1 and CDR2 are SEHNR and FQNEAQ (reference sequence). The CDR3 spells CASSFSAYEQYF. The CDR3 nucleotides are TGTGCCAGCAGCTTCTCCGCCTACGAGCAGTACTTC.

This chain connects TRBV5-6 to TRBJ2-7; D is tentatively TRBD1 or TRBD2 (6 bases each). The V and J ends lost 3 bases and 3 bases respectively, with 13 bases between them. Germline lookup yields CDR1 SGHDT and CDR2 YYEEEE. The CDR3 contains 14 residues. CDR3 sequence reads: CASSWGGRGYEQYF. The CDR3 region has the DNA TGTGCCAGCAGCTGGGGAGGCAGGGGCTACGAGCAGTACTTC. Variable domain in full (rest from reference TRBV5-6 and TRBJ2-7): DAGVTQSPTHLIKTRGQQVTLRCSPKSGHDTVSWYQQALGQGPQFIFQYYEEEERQRGNFPDRFSGHQFPNYSSELNVNALLLGDSALYLCASSWGGRGYEQYFGPGTRLTVT.

The chain uses TRBV20-1 and TRBJ1-2, with TRBD1 matching 9 bases. The V segment lost 1 base and the J segment 0 bases; nucleotides outside the gene matches: 6. Looked up from germline, CDR1 is DFQATT and CDR2 is SNEGSKA (reference sequence). This CDR3 spans 16 amino acids. For the CDR3, the DNA is TGCAGTGCTAGAGCGGGACAGGGCGGGCCTAACTATGGCTACACCTTC. Its protein product is CSARAGQGGPNYGYTF.

The chain has TRBV7-6 and TRBJ2-7, with a possible D match to TRBD1 (6 bases). Trimming cost V 4 bases and J 1 base, with 8 bases left between them. Germline lookup yields CDR1 SGHVS and CDR2 FNYEAQ. The CDR3 is 13 residues long. CDR3 nucleotide sequence: TGTGCCAGCAGCTATGGACAGTCCTACGAGCAGTACGTC. It is translated as CASSYGQSYEQYV.

This clonotype was picked up a small number of times. The chain uses TRBV20-1 and TRBJ1-2; D call uncertain. Germline CDR1 and CDR2: DFQATT and SNEGSKA (reference sequence). V lost 2 bases and J lost 8, with 18 bases in between. The CDR3 is made up of 14 amino acids. This CDR3 reads CSARMDLIEAGYTF. The CDR3 DNA reads as TGCAGTGCTAGAATGGACCTCATTGAAGCAGGCTACACCTTC.

This clonotype turned up a few times. In DNA form, the CDR3 reads TGTGCCAGTAGTATGACAGGTAGAGGGACTGAAGCTTTCTTT. This gives the protein CASSMTGRGTEAFF. J is TRBJ1-1 and V is TRBV19; D is possibly TRBD1 (6 bases). The V end lost 3 bases, the J end lost 5 bases, and 13 bases lay between the germline ends. Per the germline V gene, CDR1 is LNHDA and CDR2 is SQIVND (reference sequence). The CDR3 is 14 residues long. Full variable domain (remainder filled in from reference TRBV19 and TRBJ1-1): DGGITQSPKYLFRKEGQNVTLSCEQNLNHDAMYWYRQDPGQGLRLIYYSQIVNDFQKGDIAEGYSVSREKKESFPLTVTSAQKNPTAFYLCASSMTGRGTEAFFGQGTRLTVV.

This clonotype has only a few counts. The rearrangement uses TRBV7-2 and TRBJ2-1, with TRBD2 matching 7 bases. Trimming removed 5 bases from V and 7 bases from J; junction bases left unmatched: 14. The CDR3 runs to 16 residues. The germline V gene has CDR1 SGHTA and CDR2 FQGNSA. Here the CDR3 reads CASSARGEGRRNEQFF. The CDR3 DNA reads TGTGCCAGCAGCGCTCGCGGGGAGGGCCGGCGGAATGAGCAGTTCTTC.

The J gene is TRBJ2-3, the V gene TRBV11-3; TRBD2 matches 9 bases. The ends lost 4 bases at V and 4 bases at J; junction bases unmatched: 9. The germline V gene has CDR1 SGHNT and CDR2 YENEEA. This CDR3 is 16 amino acids long. CDR3 nucleotide sequence: TGTGCCAGCAGCTCCCGGGGTAGCGGGAGCCCAGATACGCAGTATTTT. Its translation: CASSSRGSGSPDTQYF.

This clonotype was recorded a few times. The chain employs TRBV7-9 and TRBJ2-1, with 7 bases lining up with TRBD2. Germline V gene sequence: CDR1 SEHNR, CDR2 FQNEAQ (reference sequence). The length of the CDR3 is 14 residues. The V gene end was trimmed by 7 bases and the J gene end by 5 bases; junction bases not matched to a gene: 8. Here the CDR3 DNA reads TGTGCCAGCAAACAAGGACTAGTAGACAATGAGCAGTTCTTC. Translating gives CASKQGLVDNEQFF.

This clonotype was detected only a few times. The V and J genes are TRBV28 and TRBJ1-2; D is ambiguous. CDR1 and CDR2 from the germline V gene are MDHEN and SYDVKM. Trimming shortened V by 3 bases and J by 1 base, and 3 bases separated the two germline ends. The CDR3 has 12 residues. The CDR3 region has the DNA TGTGCCAGCAGTTTGATTAACTATGGCTACACCTTC. Translation gives CASSLINYGYTF.

Ten or more counts support this clonotype. The V and J genes are TRBV7-6 and TRBJ1-6, with D possibly TRBD1 on 5 matching bases. Trimming cost V 1 base and J 7 bases, with 8 bases left between them. CDR1 is SGHVS, CDR2 FNYEAQ, per germline. This CDR3 comprises 14 residues. The CDR3 nucleotides are TGTGCCAGCAGCTTAGGGACAAGCAATTCACCCCTCCACTTT. It yields the protein CASSLGTSNSPLHF.

There are a few counts of this clonotype. The gene calls are TRBV27 and TRBJ1-2; 9 nucleotides agree with TRBD1. After removal of 6 bases from V and 8 bases from J, the junction contained 7 bases not matched to a gene. Germline V CDR1 and CDR2: MNHEY, SMNVEV (reference sequence). This CDR3 is built from 13 residues. CDR3 in amino acids: CASSLQGAGGYTF. The CDR3 nucleotides read TGTGCCAGCAGCTTACAGGGGGCGGGAGGCTACACCTTC.